This T cell receptor beta chain comes out of a study of PD-1 blockade in classical Hodgkin lymphoma. Study observations and caveats: Undefined causes, possibly disease activity or prior therapy, underlie the repertoire differences.

The CDR3 has 15 residues. Germline-derived CDR1 and CDR2 are SGHDT and YYEEEE. Germline trimming cut 4 bases from V and 5 bases from J; bases unmatched to any gene: 10. The method was immunoSEQ multiplex PCR; TCRdb's version includes in-frame clones alone and lacks a portion of them. The sample lists 75,000 to 100,000 clones, over 80% seen once, with 10% to 15% in the top ten. After autologous stem cell transplantation all patients relapsed, and prior brentuximab vedotin exposure differed between cohorts. On this clone itself: Its antigen is still unknown.

The chain uses TRBV5-6 and TRBJ1-2; TRBD1 matches 8 bases. The source was peripheral blood mononuclear cells (PBMCs), collected at baseline. This receptor was taken from a human donor with classical Hodgkin lymphoma. CDR3 DNA sequence: TGTGCCAGCAGCCCGGCGCCGGACAGGGCGTATGGCTACACCTTC. Encoded protein: CASSPAPDRAYGYTF.